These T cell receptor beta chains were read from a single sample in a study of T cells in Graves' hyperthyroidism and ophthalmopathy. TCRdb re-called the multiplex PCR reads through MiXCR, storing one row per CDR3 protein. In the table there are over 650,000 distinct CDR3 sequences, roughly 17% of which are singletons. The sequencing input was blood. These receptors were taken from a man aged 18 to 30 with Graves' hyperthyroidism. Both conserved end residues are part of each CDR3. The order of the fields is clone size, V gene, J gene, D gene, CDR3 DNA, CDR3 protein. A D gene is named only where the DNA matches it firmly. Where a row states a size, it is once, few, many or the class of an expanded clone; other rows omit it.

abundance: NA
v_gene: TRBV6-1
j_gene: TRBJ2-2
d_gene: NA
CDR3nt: TGTGCCAGCAGTGGATGGGGGGGCAGGGGGCAGGCGAACACCGGGGAGCTGTTTTTT
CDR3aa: CASSGWGGRGQANTGELFF

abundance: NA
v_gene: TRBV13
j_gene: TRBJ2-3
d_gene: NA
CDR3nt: TGTGCCAGCAGCTCCCCGCGGGACCAGGGCGCAGATACGCAGTATTTT
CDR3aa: CASSSPRDQGADTQYF

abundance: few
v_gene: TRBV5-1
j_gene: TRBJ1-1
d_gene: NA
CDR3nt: TGCGCCAGCAAAATAGGGACACCGAACACTGAAGCTTTCTTT
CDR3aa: CASKIGTPNTEAFF

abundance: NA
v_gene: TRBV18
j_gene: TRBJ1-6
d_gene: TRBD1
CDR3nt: TGTGCCAGCTCACCTTCGACAGGGGACCGGTCACCCCTCCACTTT
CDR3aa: CASSPSTGDRSPLHF

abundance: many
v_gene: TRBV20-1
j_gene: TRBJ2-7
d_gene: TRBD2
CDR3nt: TGCAGTGCTAGGCGGGGACTAGCGGGGGAAGCGTACTTC
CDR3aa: CSARRGLAGEAYF

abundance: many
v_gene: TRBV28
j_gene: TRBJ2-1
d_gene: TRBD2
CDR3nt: TGTGCCAGCAGTTTTGGGGGAGGGCCTTGGGAGCAGTTCTTC
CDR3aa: CASSFGGGPWEQFF

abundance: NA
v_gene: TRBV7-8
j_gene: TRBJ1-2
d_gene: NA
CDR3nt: TGTGCCAGCAGCTTAGCGGAGGGGAACTATGGCTACACCTTC
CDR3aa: CASSLAEGNYGYTF

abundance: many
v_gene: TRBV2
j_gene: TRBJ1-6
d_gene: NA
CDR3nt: TGTGCCAGCAACACAGGTTCACCCCTCCACTTT
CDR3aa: CASNTGSPLHF

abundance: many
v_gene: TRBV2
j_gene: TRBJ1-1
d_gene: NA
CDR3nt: TGTGCCAGCAGTGAAGCAGAGGGCGCGAACACTGAAGCTTTCTTT
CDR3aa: CASSEAEGANTEAFF

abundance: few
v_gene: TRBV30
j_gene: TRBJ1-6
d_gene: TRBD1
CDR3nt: TGTGCCTGGAGTGTAGGTCGGACAGGACTGAGAGGCGATTCACCCCTCCACTTT
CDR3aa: CAWSVGRTGLRGDSPLHF

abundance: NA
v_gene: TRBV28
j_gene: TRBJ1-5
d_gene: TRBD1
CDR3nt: TGTGCCAGCAGTTTATGCCCCGGGACAGGGAACAATCAGCCCCAGCATTTT
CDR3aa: CASSLCPGTGNNQPQHF

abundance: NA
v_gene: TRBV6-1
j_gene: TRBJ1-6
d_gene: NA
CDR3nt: TGTGCCAGCAGACGTAGGGAGGGTACCGGCAATTCACCCCTCCACTTT
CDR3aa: CASRRREGTGNSPLHF

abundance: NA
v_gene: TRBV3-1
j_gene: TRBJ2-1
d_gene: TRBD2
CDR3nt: TGTGCCAGCAGCCGGTTCGGGACTAGCGGGATATCGGTGGGGGGTGAGCAGTTCTTC
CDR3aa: CASSRFGTSGISVGGEQFF

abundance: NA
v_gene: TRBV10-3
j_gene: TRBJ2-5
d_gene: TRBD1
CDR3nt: TGTGCCATCAGTGAGGGGACAGAACAAGAGACCCAGTACTTC
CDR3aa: CAISEGTEQETQYF

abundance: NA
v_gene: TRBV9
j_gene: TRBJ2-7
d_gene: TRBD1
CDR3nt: TGTGCCAGCAGCGTAGGCGGGACAGGGGACTACGAGCAGTACTTC
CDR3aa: CASSVGGTGDYEQYF

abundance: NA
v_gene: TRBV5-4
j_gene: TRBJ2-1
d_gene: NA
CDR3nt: TGTGCCAGCAGCTCGACAGCGGAAAACCACAATGAGCAGTTCTTC
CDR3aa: CASSSTAENHNEQFF

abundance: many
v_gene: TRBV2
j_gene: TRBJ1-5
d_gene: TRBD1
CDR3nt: TGTGCCAGCAAAAACAGGGGGCGGGTTCAGCCCCAGCATTTT
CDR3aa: CASKNRGRVQPQHF

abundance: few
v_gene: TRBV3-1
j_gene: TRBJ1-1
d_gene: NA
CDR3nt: TGTGCCAGCAGCCCCCTGTTCGGACAGCATCTGAACACTGAAGCTTTCTTT
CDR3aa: CASSPLFGQHLNTEAFF

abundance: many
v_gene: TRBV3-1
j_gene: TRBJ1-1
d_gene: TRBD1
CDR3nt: TGTGCCAGCAGCATAACCCAGGGGGCGACTGAAGCTTTCTTT
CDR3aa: CASSITQGATEAFF

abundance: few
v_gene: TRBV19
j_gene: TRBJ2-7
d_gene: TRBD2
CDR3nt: TGTGCCAGTAGCCTAGCGGGTTTCGACGAGCAGTACTTC
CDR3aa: CASSLAGFDEQYF

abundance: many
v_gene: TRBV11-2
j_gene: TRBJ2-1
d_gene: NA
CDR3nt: TGTGCCAGCAGCTTACCCCGGAGTGAGCAGTTCTTC
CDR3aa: CASSLPRSEQFF

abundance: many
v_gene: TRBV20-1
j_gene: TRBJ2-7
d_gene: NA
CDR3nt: TGCAGTGCTCAGGGCGGGGTTTCCTACGAGCAGTACTTC
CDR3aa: CSAQGGVSYEQYF

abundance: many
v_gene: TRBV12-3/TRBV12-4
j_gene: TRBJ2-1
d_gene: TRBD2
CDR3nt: TGTGCCAGCAGACTGGGACTAGCGATTTCTTCCTACAATGAGCAGTTCTTC
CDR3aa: CASRLGLAISSYNEQFF

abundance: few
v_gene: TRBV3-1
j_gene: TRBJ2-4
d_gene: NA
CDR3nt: TGTGCCAGCAGCCAGGGCTACTTCGGGGCCAAAAACATTCAGTACTTC
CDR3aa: CASSQGYFGAKNIQYF

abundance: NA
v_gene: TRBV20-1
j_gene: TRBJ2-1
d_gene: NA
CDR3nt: TGCAGTGCTCCCGGGAGCTCCTACAATGAGCAGTTCTTC
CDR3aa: CSAPGSSYNEQFF

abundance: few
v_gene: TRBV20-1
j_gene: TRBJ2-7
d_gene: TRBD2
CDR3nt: TGCAGTGCTAGAGATCTGCGGGAGGGGTACGAGCAGTACTTC
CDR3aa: CSARDLREGYEQYF

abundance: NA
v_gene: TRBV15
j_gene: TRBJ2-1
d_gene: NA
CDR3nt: TGTGCCACCAGCAGAGATCCGAACCCCTACAATGAGCAGTTCTTC
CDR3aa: CATSRDPNPYNEQFF

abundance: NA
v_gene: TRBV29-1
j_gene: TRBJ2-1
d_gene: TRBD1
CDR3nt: TGCAGCGGTGACCCGGGACAGGGTTATAATGAGCAGTTCTTC
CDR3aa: CSGDPGQGYNEQFF

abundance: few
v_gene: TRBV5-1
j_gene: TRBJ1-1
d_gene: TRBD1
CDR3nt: TGCGCCAGCAGCTTCAGGGGGCCCACTGAAGCTCTCTTT
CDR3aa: CASSFRGPTEALF

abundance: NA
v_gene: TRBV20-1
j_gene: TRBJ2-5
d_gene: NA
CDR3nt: TGCAGTGCTTCAAATCGGGTCGTGCCAGAGACCCAGTACTTC
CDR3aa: CSASNRVVPETQYF

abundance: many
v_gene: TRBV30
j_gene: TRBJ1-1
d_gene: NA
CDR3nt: TGTGCCTGGAGTGCGGGTCTTACAGGGACCGTGGGGAGCACTGAAGCTTTCTTT
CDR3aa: CAWSAGLTGTVGSTEAFF